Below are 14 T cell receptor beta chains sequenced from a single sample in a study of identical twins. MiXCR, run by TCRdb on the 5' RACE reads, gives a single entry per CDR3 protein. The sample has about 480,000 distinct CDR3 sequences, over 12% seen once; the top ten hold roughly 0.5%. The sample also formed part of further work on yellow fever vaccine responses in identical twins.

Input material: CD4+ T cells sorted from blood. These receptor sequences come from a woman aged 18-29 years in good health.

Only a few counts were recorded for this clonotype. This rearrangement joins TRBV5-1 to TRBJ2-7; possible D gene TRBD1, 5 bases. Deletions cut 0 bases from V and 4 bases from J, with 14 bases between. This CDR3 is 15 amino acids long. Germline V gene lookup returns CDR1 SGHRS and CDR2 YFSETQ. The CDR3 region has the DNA TGCGCCAGCAGCTTGGTCGCTCAGGGCGGTTACGAGCAGTACTTC. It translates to CASSLVAQGGYEQYF.

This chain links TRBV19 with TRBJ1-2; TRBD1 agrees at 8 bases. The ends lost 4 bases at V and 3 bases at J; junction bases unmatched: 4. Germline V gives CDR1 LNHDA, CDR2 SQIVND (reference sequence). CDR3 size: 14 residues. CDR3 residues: CASSTPDRDYGYTF. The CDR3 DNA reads TGTGCCAGTAGTACCCCGGACAGGGACTATGGCTACACCTTC.

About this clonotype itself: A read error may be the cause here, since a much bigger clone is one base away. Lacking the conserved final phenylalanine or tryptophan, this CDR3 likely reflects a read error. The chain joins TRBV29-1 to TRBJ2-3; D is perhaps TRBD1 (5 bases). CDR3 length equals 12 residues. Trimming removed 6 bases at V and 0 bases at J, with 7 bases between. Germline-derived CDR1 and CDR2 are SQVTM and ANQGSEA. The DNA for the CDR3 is TGCAGCGTCGACAGTAGCACAGATACGCAGTATCTT. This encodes CSVDSSTDTQYL.

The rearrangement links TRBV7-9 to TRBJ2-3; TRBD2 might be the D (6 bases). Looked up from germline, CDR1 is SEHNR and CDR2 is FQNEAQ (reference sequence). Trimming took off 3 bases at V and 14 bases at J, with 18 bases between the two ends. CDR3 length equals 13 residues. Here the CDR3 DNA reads TGTGCCAGCAGCTTGGTTCGGGAGAGGGCTAGGTATTTT. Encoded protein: CASSLVRERARYF.

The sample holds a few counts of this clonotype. CDR3 nucleotides: TGTGCCAGCAGCAACGGGGGACTTTCATACGAGCAGTACTTC. It yields the protein CASSNGGLSYEQYF. The chain has TRBV28 and TRBJ2-7; TRBD2 might be the D (6 bases). Trimming stripped 6 bases from V and 4 bases from J, with 16 bases between. CDR3 length: 14 amino acids. Germline CDR1 MDHEN, CDR2 SYDVKM.

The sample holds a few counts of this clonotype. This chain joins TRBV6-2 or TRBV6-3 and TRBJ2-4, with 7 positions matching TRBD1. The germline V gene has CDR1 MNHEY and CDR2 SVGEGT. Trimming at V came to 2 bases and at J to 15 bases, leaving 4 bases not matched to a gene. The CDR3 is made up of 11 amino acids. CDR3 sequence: CASSYDREVYF. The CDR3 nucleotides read TGTGCCAGCAGTTACGACAGGGAAGTGTACTTC.

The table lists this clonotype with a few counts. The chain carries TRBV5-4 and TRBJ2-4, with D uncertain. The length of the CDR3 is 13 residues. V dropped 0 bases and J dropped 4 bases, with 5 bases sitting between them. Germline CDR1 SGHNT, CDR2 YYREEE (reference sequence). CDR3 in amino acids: CASSLGEKNIQYF. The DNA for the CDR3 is TGTGCCAGCAGCTTGGGGGAAAAAAACATTCAGTACTTC.

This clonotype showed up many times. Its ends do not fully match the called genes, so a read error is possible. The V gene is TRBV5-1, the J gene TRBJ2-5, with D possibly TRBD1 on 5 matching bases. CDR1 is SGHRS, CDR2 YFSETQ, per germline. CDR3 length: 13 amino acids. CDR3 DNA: TGTGCCAGCAGCTTATCAGGGAAAGAGACCCAGTACTTC. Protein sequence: CASSLSGKETQYF.

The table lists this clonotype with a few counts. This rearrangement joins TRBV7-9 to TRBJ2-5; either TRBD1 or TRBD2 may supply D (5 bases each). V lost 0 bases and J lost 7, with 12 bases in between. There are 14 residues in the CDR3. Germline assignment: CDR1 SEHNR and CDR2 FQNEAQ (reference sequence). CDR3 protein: CASSLAGVGGTQYF. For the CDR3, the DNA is TGTGCCAGCAGCTTAGCGGGGGTCGGCGGGACCCAGTACTTC.

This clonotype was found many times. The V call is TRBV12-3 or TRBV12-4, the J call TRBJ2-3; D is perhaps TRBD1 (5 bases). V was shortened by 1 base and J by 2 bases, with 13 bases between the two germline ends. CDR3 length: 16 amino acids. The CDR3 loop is CASSLGRATYTDTQYF. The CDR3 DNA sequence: TGTGCCAGCAGTTTAGGCAGGGCGACCTACACAGATACGCAGTATTTT.

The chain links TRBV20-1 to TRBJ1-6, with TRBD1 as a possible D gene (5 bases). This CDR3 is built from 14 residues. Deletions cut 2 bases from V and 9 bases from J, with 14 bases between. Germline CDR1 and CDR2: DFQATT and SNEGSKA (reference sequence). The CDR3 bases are TGCAGTGCTAGACCCGATCCGAGGGGTTCACCCCTCCACTTT. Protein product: CSARPDPRGSPLHF.

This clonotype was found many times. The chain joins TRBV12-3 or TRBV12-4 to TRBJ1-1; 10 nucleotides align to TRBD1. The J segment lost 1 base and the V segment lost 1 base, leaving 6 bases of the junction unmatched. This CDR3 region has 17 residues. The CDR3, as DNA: TGTGCCAGCAGTTTAGGCTGGGACAGGGGAGGGAACACTGAAGCTTTCTTT. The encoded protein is CASSLGWDRGGNTEAFF.

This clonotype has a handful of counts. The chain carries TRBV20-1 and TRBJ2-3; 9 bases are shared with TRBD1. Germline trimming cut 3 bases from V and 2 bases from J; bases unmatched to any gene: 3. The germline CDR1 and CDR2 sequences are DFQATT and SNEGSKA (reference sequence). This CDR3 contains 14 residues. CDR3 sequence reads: CSARRTGDTDTQYF. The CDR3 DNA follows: TGCAGTGCTAGGAGGACAGGGGACACAGATACGCAGTATTTT.

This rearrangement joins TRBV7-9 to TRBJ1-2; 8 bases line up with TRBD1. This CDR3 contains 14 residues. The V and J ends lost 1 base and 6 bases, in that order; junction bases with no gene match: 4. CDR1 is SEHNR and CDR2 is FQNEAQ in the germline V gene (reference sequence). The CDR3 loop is CASSLGTGLHGYTF. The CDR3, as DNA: TGTGCCAGCAGCTTAGGGACAGGGCTCCATGGCTACACCTTC. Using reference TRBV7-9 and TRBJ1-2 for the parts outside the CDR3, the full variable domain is DTGVSQNPRHKITKRGQNVTFRCDPISEHNRLYWYRQTLGQGPEFLTYFQNEAQLEKSRLLSDRFSAERPKGSFSTLEIQRTEQGDSAMYLCASSLGTGLHGYTFGSGTRLTVV.